This TCR beta chain was sequenced for a study of blood T cells in healthy people across ages. Then a second PCR, running about 7 to 11 cycles, was carried out with a sample-barcoded 5' primer and a J-beta primer mix. Each single sample gave us at least 2.5 million CDR3-containing paired-end reads. TCRdb passed the 5' RACE reads through MiXCR, listing each CDR3 protein once. The sample lists about 830,000 distinct CDR3 sequences, roughly 60% seen once, with approximately 21% in the top ten. The sample providers were healthy Caucasian people from Russia, aged roughly 6 to 95. The sample, around 10 milliliters of peripheral blood, was drawn from each donor. Specimen: blood. The receptor comes from a man aged 25-45 years in good health.

The CDR3 DNA reads TGCAGTGCTACGCGCATGGGCTCCTACGAGCAGTTCTTC. Residues: CSATRMGSYEQFF. The V and J genes are TRBV20-1 and TRBJ2-1, with D uncertain. V lost 4 bases and J 10 bases, leaving 17 bases between the germline ends. The germline V gene has CDR1 DFQATT and CDR2 SNEGSKA (reference sequence). The CDR3 totals 13 residues.